This T cell receptor beta chain originates from a study of cytomegalovirus exposure and HLA in healthy donors. Findings and caveats of the study: Specific recognition of CMV antigens was confirmed in vitro for a few chains (all CMV-associated). Cytomegalovirus-associated TCR beta chains were listed, numbering 150 to 200.

Trimming cost V 5 bases and J 8 bases; bases outside gene matches: 9. The CDR3 runs 15 residues. The germline gives CDR1 MDHEN, CDR2 SYDVKM. To note about this clone: The antigen is undetermined.

Clones were sequenced by immunoSEQ multiplex PCR, and TCRdb holds only the in-frame ones, with some missing. The sample includes some 150,000 clones, approximately 89% of them seen just once. V usage is TRBV28 and J usage is TRBJ1-4, with 9 bases identical to TRBD1. The source material was PBMCs. The source of this sequence is a woman under 30 in good health and CMV-seropositive. The CDR3 region has the DNA TGTGCCAGCAGTGACCCCGGGACAGGGAGCGAAAAACTGTTTTTT. Its translation: CASSDPGTGSEKLFF.